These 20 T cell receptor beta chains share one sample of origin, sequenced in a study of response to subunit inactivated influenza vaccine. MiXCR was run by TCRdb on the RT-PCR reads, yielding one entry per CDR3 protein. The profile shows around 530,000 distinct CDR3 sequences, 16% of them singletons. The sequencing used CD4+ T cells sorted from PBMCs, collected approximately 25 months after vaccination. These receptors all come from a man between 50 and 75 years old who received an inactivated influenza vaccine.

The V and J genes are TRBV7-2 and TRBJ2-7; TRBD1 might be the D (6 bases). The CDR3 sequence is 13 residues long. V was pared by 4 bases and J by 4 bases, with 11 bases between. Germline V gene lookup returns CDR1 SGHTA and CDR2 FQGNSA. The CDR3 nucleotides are TGTGCCAGCAGCTACCGGGACACTTACGAGCAGTACTTC. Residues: CASSYRDTYEQYF. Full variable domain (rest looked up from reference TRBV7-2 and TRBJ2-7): GAGVSQSPSNKVTEKGKDVELRCDPISGHTALYWYRQSLGQGLEFLIYFQGNSAPDKSGLPSDRFSAERTGGSVSTLTIQRTQQEDSAVYLCASSYRDTYEQYFGPGTRLTVT.

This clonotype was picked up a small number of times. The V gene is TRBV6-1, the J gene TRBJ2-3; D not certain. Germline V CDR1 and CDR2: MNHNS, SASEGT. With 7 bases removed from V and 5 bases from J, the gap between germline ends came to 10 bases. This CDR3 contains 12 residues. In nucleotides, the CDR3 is TGTGCCAGCATCTCACAAGTAGATACGCAGTATTTT. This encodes CASISQVDTQYF.

In DNA form, the CDR3 reads TGTGCCACCTCCCTGTGGCAGAACACTGAAGCTTTCTTT. It specifies CATSLWQNTEAFF. The chain uses TRBV12-3 or TRBV12-4 and TRBJ1-1; D is unclear. The CDR3 contains 13 residues. V shed 10 bases and J shed 1 base, with 13 bases lying between them.

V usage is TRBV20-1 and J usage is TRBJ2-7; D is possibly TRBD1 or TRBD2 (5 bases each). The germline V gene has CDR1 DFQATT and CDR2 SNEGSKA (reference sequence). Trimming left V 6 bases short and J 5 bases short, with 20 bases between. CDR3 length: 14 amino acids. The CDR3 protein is CSAKRGRDPDEQYF. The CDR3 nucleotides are TGCAGTGCAAAACGGGGCAGGGACCCGGACGAGCAGTACTTC.

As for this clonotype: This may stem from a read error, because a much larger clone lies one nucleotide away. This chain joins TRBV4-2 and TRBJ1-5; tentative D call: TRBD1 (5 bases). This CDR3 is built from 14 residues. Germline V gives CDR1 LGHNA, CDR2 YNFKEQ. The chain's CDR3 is CTSSQGIGNQPQHF. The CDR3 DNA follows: TGTACCAGCAGCCAGGGTATAGGCAATCAGCCCCAGCATTTT.

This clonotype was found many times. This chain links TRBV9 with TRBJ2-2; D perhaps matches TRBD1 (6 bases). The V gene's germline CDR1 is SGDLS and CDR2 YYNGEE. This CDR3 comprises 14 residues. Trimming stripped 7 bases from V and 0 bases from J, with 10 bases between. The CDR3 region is CASAGDPNTGELFF. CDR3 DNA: TGTGCCAGCGCAGGGGATCCGAACACCGGGGAGCTGTTTTTT.

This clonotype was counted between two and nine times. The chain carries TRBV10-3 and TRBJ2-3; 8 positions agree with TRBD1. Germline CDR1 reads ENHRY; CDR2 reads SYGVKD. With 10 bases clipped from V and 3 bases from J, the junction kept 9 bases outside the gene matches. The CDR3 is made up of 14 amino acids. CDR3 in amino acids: CATGGGSSTDTQYF. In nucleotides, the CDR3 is TGTGCCACAGGGGGCGGATCCTCGACAGATACGCAGTATTTT.

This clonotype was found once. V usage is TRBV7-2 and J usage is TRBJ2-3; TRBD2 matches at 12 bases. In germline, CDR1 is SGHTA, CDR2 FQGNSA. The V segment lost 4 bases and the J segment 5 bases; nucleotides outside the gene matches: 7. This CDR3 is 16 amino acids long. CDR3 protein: CASSWTSGMMVDTQYF. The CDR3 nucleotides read TGTGCCAGCAGCTGGACTAGCGGGATGATGGTAGATACGCAGTATTTT.

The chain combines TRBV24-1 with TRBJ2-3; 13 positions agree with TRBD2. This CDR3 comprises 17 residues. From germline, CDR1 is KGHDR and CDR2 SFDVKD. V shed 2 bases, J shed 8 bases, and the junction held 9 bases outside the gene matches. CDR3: CATSDSVLAGGPATQYF. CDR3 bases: TGTGCCACCAGTGATTCCGTACTAGCGGGAGGGCCGGCTACGCAGTATTTT.

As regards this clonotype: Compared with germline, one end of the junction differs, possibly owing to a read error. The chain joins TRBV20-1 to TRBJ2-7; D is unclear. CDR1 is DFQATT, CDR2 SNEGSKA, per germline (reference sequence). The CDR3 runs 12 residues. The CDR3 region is CSASAGSHEQYF. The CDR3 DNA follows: TGCAGTGCTAGCGCAGGCTCCCACGAGCAGTACTTC.

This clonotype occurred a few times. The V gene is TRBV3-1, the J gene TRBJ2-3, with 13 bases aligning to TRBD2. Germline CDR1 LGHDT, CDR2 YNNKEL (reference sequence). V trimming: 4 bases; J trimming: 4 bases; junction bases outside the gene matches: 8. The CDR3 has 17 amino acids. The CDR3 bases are TGTGCCAGCAGCCCCGGGACTAGCGGGACCCGGGCAGATACGCAGTATTTT. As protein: CASSPGTSGTRADTQYF.

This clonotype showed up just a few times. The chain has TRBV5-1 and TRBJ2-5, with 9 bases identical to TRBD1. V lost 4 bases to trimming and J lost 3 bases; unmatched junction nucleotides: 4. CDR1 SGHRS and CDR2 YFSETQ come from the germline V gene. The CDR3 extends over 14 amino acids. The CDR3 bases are TGCGCCAGCAGCCTGGACAGGGGCAAAGAGACCCAGTACTTC. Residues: CASSLDRGKETQYF.

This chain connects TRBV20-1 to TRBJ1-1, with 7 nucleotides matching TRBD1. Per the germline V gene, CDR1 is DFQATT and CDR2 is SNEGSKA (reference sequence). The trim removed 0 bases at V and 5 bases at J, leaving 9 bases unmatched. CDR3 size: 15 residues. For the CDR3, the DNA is TGCAGTGCTAGAGAGTGGACAGGAATATGGACTGAAGCTTTCTTT. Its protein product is CSAREWTGIWTEAFF.

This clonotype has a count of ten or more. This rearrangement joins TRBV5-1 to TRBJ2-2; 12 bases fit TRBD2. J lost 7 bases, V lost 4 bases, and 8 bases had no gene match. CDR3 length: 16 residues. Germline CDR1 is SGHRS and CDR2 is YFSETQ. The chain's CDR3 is CASSPVTSGSGGELFF. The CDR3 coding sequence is TGCGCCAGCAGCCCAGTGACTAGCGGGAGCGGCGGGGAGCTGTTTTTT. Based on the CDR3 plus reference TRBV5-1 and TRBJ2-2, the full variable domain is KAGVTQTPRYLIKTRGQQVTLSCSPISGHRSVSWYQQTPGQGLQFLFEYFSETQRNKGNFPGRFSGRQFSNSRSEMNVSTLELGDSALYLCASSPVTSGSGGELFFGEGSRLTVL.

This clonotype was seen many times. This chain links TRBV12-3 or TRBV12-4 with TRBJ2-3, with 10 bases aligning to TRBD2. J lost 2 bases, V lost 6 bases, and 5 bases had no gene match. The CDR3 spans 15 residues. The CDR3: CASRYGLAVTDTQYF. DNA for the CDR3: TGTGCCAGCAGATACGGACTAGCGGTCACAGATACGCAGTATTTT.

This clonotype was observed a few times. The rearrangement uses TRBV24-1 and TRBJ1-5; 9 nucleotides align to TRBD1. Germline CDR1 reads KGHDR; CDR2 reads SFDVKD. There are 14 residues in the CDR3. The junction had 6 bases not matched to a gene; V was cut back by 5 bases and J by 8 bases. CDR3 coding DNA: TGTGCCACCAGTGGAGGGACAGGGAATAAGCCCCAGCATTTT. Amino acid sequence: CATSGGTGNKPQHF.

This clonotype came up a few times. The chain's CDR3 is CSAELSGRTDTQYF. In DNA form, the CDR3 reads TGCAGTGCTGAGCTTAGCGGGAGAACAGATACGCAGTATTTT. The chain combines TRBV20-1 with TRBJ2-3; 9 bases are a match to TRBD2. V shed 5 bases and J 3 bases; nucleotides not matched to a gene: 6. The CDR3 is 14 amino acids. From germline, CDR1 is DFQATT and CDR2 SNEGSKA (reference sequence).

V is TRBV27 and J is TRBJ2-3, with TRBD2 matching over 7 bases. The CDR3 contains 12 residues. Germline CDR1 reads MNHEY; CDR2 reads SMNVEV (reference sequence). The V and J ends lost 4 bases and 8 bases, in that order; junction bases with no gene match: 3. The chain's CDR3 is CASSSGGGTQYF. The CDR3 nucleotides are TGTGCCAGCAGTTCCGGCGGGGGTACGCAGTATTTT.

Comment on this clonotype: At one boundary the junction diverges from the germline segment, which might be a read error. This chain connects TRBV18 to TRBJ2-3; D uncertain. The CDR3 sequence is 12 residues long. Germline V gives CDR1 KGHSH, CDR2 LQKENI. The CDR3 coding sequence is TGTGCCAGCTCACCAGTTGCGGCGGAGTCGCATTTT. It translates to CASSPVAAESHF.

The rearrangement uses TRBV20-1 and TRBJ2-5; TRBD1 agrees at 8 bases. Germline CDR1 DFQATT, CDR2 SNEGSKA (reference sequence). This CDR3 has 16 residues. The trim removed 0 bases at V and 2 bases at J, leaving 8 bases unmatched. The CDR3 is CSARDSDRVGQETQYF. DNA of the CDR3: TGCAGTGCTAGAGACTCGGACAGGGTAGGGCAAGAGACCCAGTACTTC.